This T cell receptor beta chain emerged from a study of cytomegalovirus exposure and HLA in healthy donors. This clone was seen only once. Antigen specificity is unknown. The length of the CDR3 is 13 residues. Germline V gene lookup returns CDR1 KGHSH and CDR2 LQKENI. Losses at the gene ends were 4 bases for V and 7 bases for J; bases not matched to a gene: 7. Profiled with immunoSEQ multiplex PCR; TCRdb holds only in-frame clones, not every one. Of roughly 67,000 clones in the sample, 91% were seen once. Donors were drawn from the 120-subject validation cohort, separate from the approximately 670-subject first cohort. The study, taken as a whole, reports: Through in vitro validation, three CMV-associated chains were shown to be specific for CMV antigens. With high specificity and sensitivity, the classifier reportedly diagnosed cytomegalovirus status. Most observed TCR sequences were rare, whereas some public TCRs were detected in many donors.

V and J are TRBV18 and TRBJ2-7; 7 bases line up with TRBD1. Sequenced sample: PBMCs. The clonotype originates from a man aged 18-30 years in good health and CMV-seronegative. In nucleotides, the CDR3 is TGTGCCAGCTCACGAGATACAGGGGTTGAGCAGTACTTC. Its protein product is CASSRDTGVEQYF.